This T cell receptor (beta chain) was obtained from a study of cytomegalovirus exposure and HLA in healthy donors. Findings and caveats of the study: A later analysis revealed that TCR association rates differed between HLA loci, peaking at DRB1 and bottoming out at HLA-C.

The PCR used 60 Vbeta and 13 Jbeta primers. Only in-frame clones appear in the TCRdb table, and some are missing; sequencing was by immunoSEQ multiplex PCR. The sample includes about 110,000 clones, over 15% of them seen just once. This clone was seen only a few times. The antigen is not known. This CDR3 is 17 amino acids long. Trimming took 1 base from V and 3 from J; bases not matched to a gene: 7. Germline lookup yields CDR1 WNHNN and CDR2 SYGVQD (reference sequence). This receptor was obtained from a woman aged 18-29 years in good health and CMV-seronegative. The sequencing input was PBMCs. This sequence joins TRBV10-1 and TRBJ2-1; the match to TRBD2 covers 9 bases. The CDR3 bases are TGCGCCAGCAGTGAGTATGGAATAGCGGGAGACTACAATGAGCAGTTCTTC. Its protein product is CASSEYGIAGDYNEQFF.